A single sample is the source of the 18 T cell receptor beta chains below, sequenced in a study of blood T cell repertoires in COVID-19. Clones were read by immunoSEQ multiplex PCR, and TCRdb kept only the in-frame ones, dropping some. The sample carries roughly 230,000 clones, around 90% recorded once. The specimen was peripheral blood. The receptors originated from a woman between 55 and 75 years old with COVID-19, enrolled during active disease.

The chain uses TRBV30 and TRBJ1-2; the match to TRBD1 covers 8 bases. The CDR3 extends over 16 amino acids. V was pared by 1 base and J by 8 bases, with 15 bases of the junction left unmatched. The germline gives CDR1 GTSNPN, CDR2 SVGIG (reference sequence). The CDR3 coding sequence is TGTGCCTGGAGTGAGTTACTAAAATGGACAGGGCCAGGCTACACCTTC. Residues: CAWSELLKWTGPGYTF.

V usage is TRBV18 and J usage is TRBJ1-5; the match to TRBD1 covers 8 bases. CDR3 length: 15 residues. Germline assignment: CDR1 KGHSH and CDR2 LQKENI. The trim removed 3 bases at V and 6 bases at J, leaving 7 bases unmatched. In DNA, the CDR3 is TGTGCCAGCTCACCCGGACAGGGAGCTAGTCAGCCCCAGCATTTT. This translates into CASSPGQGASQPQHF.

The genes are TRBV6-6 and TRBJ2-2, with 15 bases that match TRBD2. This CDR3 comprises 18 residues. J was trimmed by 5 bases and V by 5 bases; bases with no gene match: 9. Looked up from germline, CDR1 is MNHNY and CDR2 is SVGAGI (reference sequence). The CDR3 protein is CASSPGTSGGPGTGELFF. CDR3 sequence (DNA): TGTGCCAGCAGTCCCGGGACTAGCGGGGGGCCAGGGACCGGGGAGCTGTTTTTT.

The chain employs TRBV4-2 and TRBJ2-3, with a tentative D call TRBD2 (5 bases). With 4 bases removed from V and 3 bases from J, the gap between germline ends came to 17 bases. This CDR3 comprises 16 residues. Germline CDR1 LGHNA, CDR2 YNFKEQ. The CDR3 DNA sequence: TGTGCCAGCAGCCCCGGCGGGCGGCGCAGTACAGATACGCAGTATTTT. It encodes CASSPGGRRSTDTQYF.

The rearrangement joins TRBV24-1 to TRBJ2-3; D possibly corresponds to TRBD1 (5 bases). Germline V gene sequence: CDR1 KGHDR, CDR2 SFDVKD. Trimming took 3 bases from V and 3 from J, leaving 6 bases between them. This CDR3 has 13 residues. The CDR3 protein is CATSDPGTDTQYF. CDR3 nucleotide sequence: TGTGCCACCAGTGATCCAGGGACAGATACGCAGTATTTT.

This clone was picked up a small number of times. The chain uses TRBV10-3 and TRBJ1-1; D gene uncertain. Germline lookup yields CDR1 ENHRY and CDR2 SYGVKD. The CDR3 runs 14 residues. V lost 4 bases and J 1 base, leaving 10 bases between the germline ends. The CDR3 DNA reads TGTGCCATCAGTGGGGGAGTAGGGAACACTGAAGCTTTCTTT. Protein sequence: CAISGGVGNTEAFF.

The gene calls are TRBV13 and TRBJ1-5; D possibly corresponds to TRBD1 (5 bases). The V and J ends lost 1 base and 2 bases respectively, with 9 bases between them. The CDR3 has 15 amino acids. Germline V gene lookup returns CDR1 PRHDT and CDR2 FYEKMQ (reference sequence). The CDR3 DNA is TGTGCCAGCAGCTTAGCCCAGGGTGGCAATCAGCCCCAGCATTTT. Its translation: CASSLAQGGNQPQHF.

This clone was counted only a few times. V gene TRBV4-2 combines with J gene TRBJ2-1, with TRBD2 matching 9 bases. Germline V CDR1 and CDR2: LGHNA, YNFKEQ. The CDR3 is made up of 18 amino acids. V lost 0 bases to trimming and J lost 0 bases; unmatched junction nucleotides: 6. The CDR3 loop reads CASSQDYSGGFSYNEQFF. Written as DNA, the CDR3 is TGTGCCAGCAGCCAAGACTACAGCGGGGGGTTCTCCTACAATGAGCAGTTCTTC.

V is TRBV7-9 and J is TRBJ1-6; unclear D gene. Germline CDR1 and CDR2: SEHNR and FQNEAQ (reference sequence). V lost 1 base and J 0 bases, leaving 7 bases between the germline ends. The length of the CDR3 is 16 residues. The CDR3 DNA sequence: TGTGCCAGCAGCTTAGTGCCGAGCTCCTATAATTCACCCCTCCACTTT. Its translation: CASSLVPSSYNSPLHF. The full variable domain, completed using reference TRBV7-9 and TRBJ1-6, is DTGVSQNPRHKITKRGQNVTFRCDPISEHNRLYWYRQTLGQGPEFLTYFQNEAQLEKSRLLSDRFSAERPKGSFSTLEIQRTEQGDSAMYLCASSLVPSSYNSPLHFGNGTRLTVT.

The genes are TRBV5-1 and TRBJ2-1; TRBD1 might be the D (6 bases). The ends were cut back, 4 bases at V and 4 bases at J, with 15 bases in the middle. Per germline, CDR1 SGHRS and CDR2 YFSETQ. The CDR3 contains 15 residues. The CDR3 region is CASSPAGTLYNEQFF. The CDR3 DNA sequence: TGCGCCAGCAGCCCAGCCGGGACACTTTACAATGAGCAGTTCTTC.

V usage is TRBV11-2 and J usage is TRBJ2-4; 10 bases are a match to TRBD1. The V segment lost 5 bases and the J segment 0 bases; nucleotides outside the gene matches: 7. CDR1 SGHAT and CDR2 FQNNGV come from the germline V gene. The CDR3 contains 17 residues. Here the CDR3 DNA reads TGTGCCAGCAGCATCGGGACAGGGGCAGTAGCCAAAAACATTCAGTACTTC. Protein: CASSIGTGAVAKNIQYF.

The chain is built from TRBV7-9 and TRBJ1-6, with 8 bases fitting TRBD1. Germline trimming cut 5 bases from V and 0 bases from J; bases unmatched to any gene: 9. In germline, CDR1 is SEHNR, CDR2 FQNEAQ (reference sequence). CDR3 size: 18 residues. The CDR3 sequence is CASSTDRVISSYNSPLHF. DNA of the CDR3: TGTGCCAGCAGCACGGACAGGGTTATTAGCTCCTATAATTCACCCCTCCACTTT.

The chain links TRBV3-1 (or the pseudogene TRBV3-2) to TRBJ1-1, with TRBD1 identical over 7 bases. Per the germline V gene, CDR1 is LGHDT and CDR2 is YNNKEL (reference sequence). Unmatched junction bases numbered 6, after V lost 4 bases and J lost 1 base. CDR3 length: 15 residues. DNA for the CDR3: TGTGCCAGCAGCCTCCCAGGGGGTGCGAACACTGAAGCTTTCTTT. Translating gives CASSLPGGANTEAFF.

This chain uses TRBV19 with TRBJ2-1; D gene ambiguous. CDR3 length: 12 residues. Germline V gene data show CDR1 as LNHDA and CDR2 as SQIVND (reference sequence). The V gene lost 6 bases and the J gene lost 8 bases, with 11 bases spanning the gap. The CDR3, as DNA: TGTGCCAGTAGCGGTAGTCTGGATGAGCAGTTCTTC. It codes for CASSGSLDEQFF.

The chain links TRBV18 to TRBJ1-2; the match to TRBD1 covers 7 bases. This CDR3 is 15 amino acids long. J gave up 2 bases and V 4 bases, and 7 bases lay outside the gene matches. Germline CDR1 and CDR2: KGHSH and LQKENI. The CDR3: CASSQGTVHNYGYTF. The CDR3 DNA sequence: TGTGCCAGCTCACAAGGGACAGTTCACAACTATGGCTACACCTTC.

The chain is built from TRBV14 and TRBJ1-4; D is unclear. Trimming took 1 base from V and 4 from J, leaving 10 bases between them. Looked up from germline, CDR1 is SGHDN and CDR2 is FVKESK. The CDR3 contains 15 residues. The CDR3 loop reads CASSQGRHNNEKLFF. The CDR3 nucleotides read TGTGCCAGCAGCCAAGGGCGACATAATAATGAAAAACTGTTTTTT.

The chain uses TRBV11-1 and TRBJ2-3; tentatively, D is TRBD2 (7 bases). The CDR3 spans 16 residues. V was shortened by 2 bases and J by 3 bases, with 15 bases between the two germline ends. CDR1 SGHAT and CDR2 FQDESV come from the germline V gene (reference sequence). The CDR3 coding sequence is TGTGCCAGCAGCTTATCCGAGGGGGGGCGAACAGATACGCAGTATTTT. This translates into CASSLSEGGRTDTQYF.

CDR3 residues: CSAPGRQGGTEAFF. The CDR3 region has the DNA TGCAGCGCCCCGGGGCGACAGGGCGGGACTGAAGCTTTCTTT. The chain recombines TRBV29-1 with TRBJ1-1; 7 bases fit TRBD1. Germline trimming cut 7 bases from V and 5 bases from J; bases unmatched to any gene: 13. Germline V gene sequence: CDR1 SQVTM, CDR2 ANQGSEA. This CDR3 has 14 residues. Full variable domain (remainder filled in from reference TRBV29-1 and TRBJ1-1): SAVISQKPSRDICQRGTSLTIQCQVDSQVTMMFWYRQQPGQSLTLIATANQGSEATYESGFVIDKFPISRPNLTFSTLTVSNMSPEDSSIYLCSAPGRQGGTEAFFGQGTRLTVV.